Shown below are 23 T cell receptor beta chains from a single sample sequenced in a study of graft-versus-host responses after intestinal transplantation. These receptors' antigens are unknown. Clones were read by immunoSEQ multiplex PCR, and TCRdb kept only the in-frame ones, dropping some. The data show some 87,000 clones, about 93% seen once. The sample here was unstimulated CD8+ T cells sorted from spleen or lymph node cells, taken before transplant. All receptors come from a human donor who was the organ donor for an intestinal transplant.

This chain links TRBV7-8 with TRBJ2-7; 7 bases map to TRBD2. This CDR3 region has 14 residues. Looked up from germline, CDR1 is SGHVS and CDR2 is FQNEAQ. V shed 5 bases, J shed 5 bases, and the junction held 9 bases outside the gene matches. The CDR3 coding sequence is TGTGCCAGCAGCCCACCGGGACTATACAACGAGCAGTACTTC. Translating it yields CASSPPGLYNEQYF.

This clone has a single count. The gene calls are TRBV7-9 and TRBJ1-1, with TRBD1 matching over 9 bases. Trimming took 4 bases from V and 4 from J; bases not matched to a gene: 19. The CDR3 length is 19 residues. The germline V gene has CDR1 SEHNR and CDR2 FQNEAQ (reference sequence). The CDR3 DNA follows: TGTGCCAGCAGCTCCCCCACGGCGGGGACAGGGAGGGAGCCCACTGAAGCTTTCTTT. This encodes CASSSPTAGTGREPTEAFF.

This chain uses TRBV4-2 with TRBJ1-2, with D possibly matching TRBD1 (6 bases). This CDR3 contains 16 residues. Germline V gene data show CDR1 as LGHNA and CDR2 as YNFKEQ. Deletions cut 0 bases from V and 6 bases from J, with 17 bases between. As DNA, the CDR3 is TGTGCCAGCAGCCAAGAGGCGCGACAGGATTCGAATGGCTACACCTTC. Protein product: CASSQEARQDSNGYTF.

The rearrangement links TRBV7-2 to TRBJ2-3; D is ambiguous. The CDR3 consists of 14 residues. Germline V gives CDR1 SGHTA, CDR2 FQGNSA. The V end lost 1 base, the J end lost 2 bases, and 7 bases lay between the germline ends. CDR3 in amino acids: CASSLDPHTDTQYF. In nucleotides, the CDR3 is TGTGCCAGCAGCTTAGATCCACACACAGATACGCAGTATTTT.

The chain carries TRBV27 and TRBJ1-2, with D possibly TRBD1 on 5 matching bases. Germline V CDR1 and CDR2: MNHEY, SMNVEV (reference sequence). This CDR3 has 14 amino acids. Trimming took 2 bases from V and 8 from J, leaving 15 bases between them. The CDR3 loop reads CASSLMSGVGGYTF. CDR3 coding DNA: TGTGCCAGCAGTTTAATGTCGGGGGTGGGGGGCTACACCTTC.

The CDR3 reads CASSLSGGGDTQYF. The CDR3 DNA reads as TGTGCCAGCAGTCTGAGCGGGGGGGGAGATACGCAGTATTTT. The chain employs TRBV27 and TRBJ2-3, with TRBD2 matching over 10 bases. Germline loops: CDR1 MNHEY, CDR2 SMNVEV (reference sequence). The CDR3 is made up of 14 amino acids. V trimming: 5 bases; J trimming: 5 bases; junction bases outside the gene matches: 4.

This rearrangement joins TRBV29-1 to TRBJ2-1; 11 bases map to TRBD2. Germline values: CDR1 SQVTM, CDR2 ANQGSEA. The CDR3 extends over 14 amino acids. V lost 7 bases to trimming and J lost 8 bases; unmatched junction nucleotides: 10. For the CDR3, the DNA is TGCAGCGCTTCACTAGCGGGAGAGGCAGATGAGCAGTTCTTC. It yields the protein CSASLAGEADEQFF.

V and J are TRBV25-1 and TRBJ2-1; 8 nucleotides line up with TRBD2. This CDR3 spans 14 amino acids. Per germline, CDR1 MGHDK and CDR2 SYGVNS. J lost 5 bases, V lost 2 bases, and 2 bases had no gene match. The CDR3 spells CASSERGGNNEQFF. The DNA of the CDR3 is TGTGCCAGCAGTGAACGGGGGGGGAACAATGAGCAGTTCTTC.

In this sample, this clone turned up a few times. The CDR3 is CASSSRLPTAGGTDTQYF. CDR3 nucleotides: TGTGCCAGCAGCTCCCGCCTCCCCACGGCGGGGGGGACAGATACGCAGTATTTT. V is TRBV13 and J is TRBJ2-3; 9 nucleotides agree with TRBD2. The CDR3 has 18 amino acids. V lost 4 bases to trimming and J lost 3 bases; unmatched junction nucleotides: 14. Germline CDR1 and CDR2: PRHDT and FYEKMQ (reference sequence).

V gene TRBV19 combines with J gene TRBJ2-1; D might be TRBD2 (5 bases). Germline CDR1 is LNHDA and CDR2 is SQIVND (reference sequence). The germline V and J ends were trimmed by 6 bases and 10 bases, with 19 bases remaining between them. The CDR3 length is 14 residues. DNA for the CDR3: TGTGCCAGTAGGCCCGTGGCCAACATAGCGGAGCAGTTCTTC. This translates into CASRPVANIAEQFF.

V is TRBV5-4 and J is TRBJ2-5; D call uncertain. CDR1 and CDR2 (germline): SGHNT, YYREEE (reference sequence). The V end was cut by 3 bases, the J end by 0 bases, with 3 bases between. The CDR3 loop spans 12 amino acids. CDR3: CASSSYQETQYF. Written as DNA, the CDR3 is TGTGCCAGCAGCTCTTACCAAGAGACCCAGTACTTC.

The chain recombines TRBV6-5 with TRBJ2-7, with 8 nucleotides matching TRBD1. There are 15 residues in the CDR3. V lost 4 bases to trimming and J lost 2 bases; unmatched junction nucleotides: 7. CDR1 is MNHEY and CDR2 is SVGAGI in the germline V gene. In nucleotides, the CDR3 is TGTGCCAGCAGTTCATCCATGGGACAGGCCTACGAGCAGTACTTC. It specifies CASSSSMGQAYEQYF.

The rearrangement uses TRBV27 and TRBJ2-5; 14 nucleotides line up with TRBD2. The CDR3 totals 15 residues. Germline CDR1 MNHEY, CDR2 SMNVEV (reference sequence). The V segment lost 8 bases and the J segment 5 bases; nucleotides outside the gene matches: 7. The CDR3 loop reads CASGQTSGRAETQYF. The CDR3 DNA is TGTGCCAGCGGACAGACTAGCGGGAGGGCGGAGACCCAGTACTTC.

The V and J genes are TRBV11-2 and TRBJ2-1; TRBD2 might be the D (6 bases). V was trimmed by 3 bases and J by 9 bases, leaving 18 bases between them. Germline loops: CDR1 SGHAT, CDR2 FQNNGV. The CDR3 is 15 residues long. CDR3 DNA sequence: TGTGCCAGCAGCTTGCGGGGCCTACCTACAAGTGAGCAGTTCTTC. It codes for CASSLRGLPTSEQFF.

The V call is TRBV7-8, the J call TRBJ2-1, with 14 bases fitting TRBD2. The CDR3 consists of 20 residues. Germline loops: CDR1 SGHVS, CDR2 FQNEAQ. J lost 7 bases, V lost 2 bases, and 16 bases had no gene match. CDR3 DNA sequence: TGTGCCAGCAGCTTATTTCCGGGACTAGCGGGAGAAGGGAGAACGAATGAGCAGTTCTTC. Residues: CASSLFPGLAGEGRTNEQFF.

The rearrangement joins TRBV2 to TRBJ2-3; possibly TRBD2 for D (5 bases). This CDR3 comprises 18 residues. Trimming left V 1 base short and J 3 bases short, with 20 bases between. Germline V gene data show CDR1 as SNHLY and CDR2 as FYNNEI. Here the CDR3 reads CASSEVAFGLGGTDTQYF. CDR3 nucleotide sequence: TGTGCCAGCAGTGAAGTTGCGTTCGGGCTAGGAGGTACAGATACGCAGTATTTT.

The J gene is TRBJ2-5, the V gene TRBV27; 8 bases align to TRBD2. Per germline, CDR1 MNHEY and CDR2 SMNVEV (reference sequence). Losses at the gene ends were 5 bases for V and 2 bases for J; bases not matched to a gene: 7. This CDR3 is 15 amino acids long. CDR3 region: CASSQLRGGQETQYF. CDR3 DNA sequence: TGTGCCAGCAGTCAACTACGGGGGGGGCAAGAGACCCAGTACTTC.

The chain is built from TRBV2 and TRBJ2-3; 7 bases align to TRBD2. The V segment lost 3 bases and the J segment 4 bases; nucleotides outside the gene matches: 10. There are 16 residues in the CDR3. Germline V gene sequence: CDR1 SNHLY, CDR2 FYNNEI. CDR3 sequence: CASSDGRAGWADTQYF. Here the CDR3 DNA reads TGTGCCAGCAGTGATGGGAGGGCCGGTTGGGCAGATACGCAGTATTTT.

CDR3 DNA sequence: TGTGCCAGCAGCGCCGGACAGGGTCTGGGGGAAAAACTGTTTTTT. As protein: CASSAGQGLGEKLFF. The chain recombines TRBV9 with TRBJ1-4; 8 bases map to TRBD1. The CDR3 totals 15 residues. Germline trimming cut 3 bases from V and 8 bases from J; bases unmatched to any gene: 9. Germline CDR1 is SGDLS and CDR2 is YYNGEE.

The chain has TRBV7-8 and TRBJ2-1; 8 bases match TRBD2. Looked up from germline, CDR1 is SGHVS and CDR2 is FQNEAQ. The CDR3 consists of 13 residues. V trimming: 5 bases; J trimming: 8 bases; junction bases outside the gene matches: 5. CDR3 DNA sequence: TGTGCCAGCAGCGGGACTAGACTGGATGAGCAGTTCTTC. Translation: CASSGTRLDEQFF.

The chain couples TRBV19 to TRBJ2-2; D is ambiguous. Germline values: CDR1 LNHDA, CDR2 SQIVND (reference sequence). The CDR3 length is 12 residues. V lost 4 bases and J 8 bases, leaving 8 bases between the germline ends. CDR3 nucleotide sequence: TGTGCCAGTAGTAATTCCGGTGGGGAGCTGTTTTTT. Protein sequence: CASSNSGGELFF.

This clone showed up just once. This chain joins TRBV7-8 and TRBJ1-2, with 8 bases matching TRBD1. V lost 5 bases and J lost 4; bases outside the gene matches: 3. The CDR3 covers 13 residues. CDR1 is SGHVS and CDR2 is FQNEAQ in the germline V gene. For the CDR3, the DNA is TGTGCCAGCAGCCAGGGGGCGGTCTATGGCTACACCTTC. It is translated as CASSQGAVYGYTF.

This chain uses TRBV30 with TRBJ2-1; D ambiguous. From germline, CDR1 is GTSNPN and CDR2 SVGIG (reference sequence). This CDR3 spans 11 amino acids. V dropped 4 bases and J dropped 6 bases, with 7 bases sitting between them. This CDR3 reads CAWTIGNEQFF. CDR3 DNA sequence: TGTGCCTGGACAATCGGCAATGAGCAGTTCTTC.